This TCR beta chain was identified during a study of identical twins. General study results and limits: Models underestimated TCR alpha sharing (out-of-frame) in monozygotic twins. Twin-shared out-of-frame alpha sequences were enriched for low generation probability.

In germline, CDR1 is MNHEY, CDR2 SVGAGI. This CDR3 has 11 residues. V shed 8 bases and J shed 7 bases, with 9 bases lying between them. For this clonotype: Its antigen is currently unknown.

Template switching supplied a universal primer site; unique molecular identifiers were carried on the cDNA. TCRdb reprocessed the 5' RACE reads via MiXCR and lists one record per CDR3 protein. Of some 460,000 distinct CDR3 sequences listed, 13% to 15% are singletons. These data also featured in a second study, about yellow fever vaccine responses in identical twins.

The sequenced material came from CD4+ T cells sorted from blood. The origin of this receptor is a woman younger than 30 in good health. The gene calls are TRBV6-5 and TRBJ2-1; D not certain. The CDR3 protein is CASGTWNEQFF. As DNA, the CDR3 is TGTGCCAGCGGAACTTGGAATGAGCAGTTCTTC.